Here is one TCR beta chain with its context. Its matching antigen is unknown. Profiled with immunoSEQ multiplex PCR; TCRdb holds only in-frame clones, not every one. Of more than 90,000 clones listed, almost 90% are singletons. The data were obtained in a study of T cell responses to AZD1222 COVID-19 vaccine. Study findings and constraints: Targets within unmutated variant regions were reportedly found for nearly half of spike-specific TCRs.

CDR3 length: 14 amino acids. CDR1 SGHTA and CDR2 FQGNSA come from the germline V gene. V lost 3 bases and J lost 9; bases outside the gene matches: 5. The source is an adult who received the AZD1222 COVID-19 vaccine. The specimen comprised peripheral blood, sampled 28 days after the second AZD1222 dose. The V call is TRBV7-2, the J call TRBJ2-1, with TRBD2 matching 10 bases. CDR3 sequence: CASSFASGRSEQFF. The CDR3 DNA is TGTGCCAGCAGCTTTGCTAGCGGGAGATCTGAGCAGTTCTTC.